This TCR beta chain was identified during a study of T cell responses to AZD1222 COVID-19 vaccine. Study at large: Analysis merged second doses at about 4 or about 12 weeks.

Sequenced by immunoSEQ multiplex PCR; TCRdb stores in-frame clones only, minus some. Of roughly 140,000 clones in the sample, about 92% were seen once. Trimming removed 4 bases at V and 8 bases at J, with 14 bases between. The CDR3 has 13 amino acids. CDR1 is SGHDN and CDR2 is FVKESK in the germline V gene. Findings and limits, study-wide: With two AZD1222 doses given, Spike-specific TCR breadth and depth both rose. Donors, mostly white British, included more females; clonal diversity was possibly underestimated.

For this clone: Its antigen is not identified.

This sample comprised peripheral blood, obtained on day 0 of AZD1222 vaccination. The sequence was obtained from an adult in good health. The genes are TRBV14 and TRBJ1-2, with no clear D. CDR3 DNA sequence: TGTGCCAGCAGCCCAATTAGAGGGAGCGGCTACACCTTC. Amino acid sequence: CASSPIRGSGYTF.